These 16 T cell receptor beta chains were sequenced from one sample in a study of blood T cells in healthy people across ages. For the second PCR, which ran for about 6 to 11 cycles, a sample-barcoded 5' primer and a J-beta primer mix were used. TCRdb analysed the 5' RACE reads with MiXCR anew, one entry per CDR3 protein. The table records about 780,000 distinct CDR3 sequences, 46% of them present only once. Sequencing used blood. Source of these receptors: a man older than 75 in good health.

With respect to this clonotype: One junction end disagrees with the germline gene, perhaps due to a read error. The V call is TRBV3-1, the J call TRBJ2-1; D not certain. Germline assignment: CDR1 LGHDT and CDR2 YNNKEL (reference sequence). The CDR3 loop spans 12 amino acids. The CDR3 spells CASSQAYTEQFF. The CDR3 nucleotides read TGTGCCAGCAGCCAGGCTTACACTGAGCAGTTCTTC.

This chain joins TRBV7-6 and TRBJ2-3; 7 bases line up with TRBD1. V was pared by 5 bases and J by 3 bases, with 8 bases of the junction left unmatched. Looked up from germline, CDR1 is SGHVS and CDR2 is FNYEAQ. The CDR3 extends over 15 amino acids. The chain's CDR3 is CASSPTGTETDTQYF. The DNA for the CDR3 is TGTGCCAGCAGCCCCACCGGGACAGAAACAGATACGCAGTATTTT.

A remark on this clonotype: A much larger clone differs by one base, so this may be a read error. In DNA, the CDR3 is TGTGCCAGCAGCTTACTAGCGGGAGGCGTATCCTACAATGGGCAGTTCTTC. Its protein product is CASSLLAGGVSYNGQFF. The V and J genes are TRBV7-2 and TRBJ2-1; TRBD2 agrees at 11 bases. Germline CDR1 is SGHTA and CDR2 is FQGNSA. The CDR3 consists of 17 residues.

Comment on this clonotype: The junction shows a germline mismatch at one end, possibly a read error. This chain uses TRBV30 with TRBJ2-1; the D call may be TRBD1 or TRBD2 (6 bases each). Per the germline V gene, CDR1 is GTSNPN and CDR2 is SVGIG (reference sequence). The CDR3 length is 15 residues. CDR3 residues: CAGSEKGGSYNEQFF. CDR3 DNA: TGTGCCGGGAGTGAGAAGGGGGGCTCCTACAATGAGCAGTTCTTC. The full variable domain, its missing parts supplied by reference TRBV30 and TRBJ2-1, is SQTIHQWPATLVQPVGSPLSLECTVEGTSNPNLYWYRQAAGRGLQLLFYSVGIGQISSEVPQNLSASRPQDRQFILSSKKLLLSDSGFYLCAGSEKGGSYNEQFFGPGTRLTVL.

This sequence joins TRBV7-8 and TRBJ2-7; unclear D gene. From germline, CDR1 is SGHVS and CDR2 FQNEAQ. Between the trimmed V and J ends, which lost 4 bases and 2 bases, there was a span of 15 bases. The CDR3 has 15 amino acids. The CDR3, as DNA: TGTGCCAGCAGCTCCCCACCGACTGGGACCTACGAGCAGTACTTC. Translating gives CASSSPPTGTYEQYF. The full variable domain, with the rest looked up from reference TRBV7-8 and TRBJ2-7, is GAGVSQSPRYKVAKRGQDVALRCDPISGHVSLFWYQQALGQGPEFLTYFQNEAQLDKSGLPSDRFFAERPEGSVSTLKIQRTQQEDSAVYLCASSSPPTGTYEQYFGPGTRLTVT.

This clonotype was seen many times. This sequence joins TRBV24-1 and TRBJ2-1; D is tentatively TRBD1 or TRBD2 (5 bases each). Trimming shortened V by 3 bases and J by 8 bases, and 31 bases separated the two germline ends. CDR3 size: 20 residues. The germline V gene encodes CDR1 KGHDR and CDR2 SFDVKD. The CDR3 sequence: CATSDPPGTPTQRNPHEQFF. Written as DNA, the CDR3 is TGTGCCACCAGTGATCCCCCCGGGACCCCTACGCAGCGAAATCCCCATGAGCAGTTCTTC.

V gene TRBV14 combines with J gene TRBJ1-1; tentative D call: TRBD1 (5 bases). The CDR3 has 14 residues. Germline assignment: CDR1 SGHDN and CDR2 FVKESK. V was clipped by 6 bases and J by 6 bases, with 17 bases between them. CDR3 nucleotides: TGTGCCAGCAGTCCAGATGGGGGAAGGTCTGAAGCTTTCTTT. Translating gives CASSPDGGRSEAFF.

This sequence joins TRBV24-1 and TRBJ2-5, with D hard to call. Per germline, CDR1 KGHDR and CDR2 SFDVKD. The germline V and J ends were trimmed by 5 bases and 0 bases, with 6 bases remaining between them. The CDR3 is made up of 13 amino acids. CDR3 loop: CATSVGNQETQYF. CDR3 DNA sequence: TGTGCCACCAGTGTGGGGAACCAAGAGACCCAGTACTTC.

Here the CDR3 DNA reads TGCAGCGTTGATATAGCGGGGGCCTACAATGAGCAGTACTTC. Amino acids: CSVDIAGAYNEQYF. V gene TRBV29-1 combines with J gene TRBJ2-7; 9 bases match TRBD2. Germline lookup yields CDR1 SQVTM and CDR2 ANQGSEA. Trimming at V came to 3 bases and at J to 7 bases, leaving 10 bases not matched to a gene. CDR3 length: 14 residues.

This chain joins TRBV20-1 and TRBJ2-1; 10 bases line up with TRBD2. CDR1 and CDR2 (germline): DFQATT, SNEGSKA (reference sequence). The V segment lost 6 bases and the J segment 6 bases; nucleotides outside the gene matches: 5. The CDR3 runs to 13 residues. The DNA for the CDR3 is TGCAGTGCCATAGCGGGAGGTCTCAATGAGCAGTTCTTC. It translates to CSAIAGGLNEQFF.

In its sample, this clonotype was seen a few times. V and J are TRBV29-1 and TRBJ2-1; 9 positions match TRBD1. The CDR3 has 14 residues. The V and J ends lost 5 bases and 5 bases, in that order; junction bases with no gene match: 7. Germline CDR1 SQVTM, CDR2 ANQGSEA. CDR3 sequence (DNA): TGCAGCGTTCGGAACAGGGGGCCCAACAATGAGCAGTTCTTC. It specifies CSVRNRGPNNEQFF.

This clonotype was found many times. The chain carries TRBV28 and TRBJ2-5; 7 positions agree with TRBD2. Germline V lookup: CDR1 MDHEN, CDR2 SYDVKM. J was trimmed by 2 bases and V by 5 bases; bases with no gene match: 8. The CDR3 is 15 amino acids. This CDR3 reads CASSTSGTNQETQYF. For the CDR3, the DNA is TGTGCCAGCAGTACCTCCGGGACTAATCAAGAGACCCAGTACTTC.

This clonotype was counted between two and nine times. CDR3 region: CASSSSEQYF. CDR3 coding DNA: TGTGCCAGCAGCTCAAGCGAGCAGTACTTC. The V and J genes are TRBV11-2 and TRBJ2-7; D is unclear. V was trimmed by 4 bases and J by 6 bases, leaving 4 bases between them. The V gene's germline CDR1 is SGHAT and CDR2 FQNNGV. The CDR3 sequence is 10 residues long.

This clonotype was seen a single time. The chain uses TRBV7-8 and TRBJ2-7; possibly TRBD2 for D (5 bases). Germline V CDR1 and CDR2: SGHVS, FQNEAQ. V was clipped by 5 bases and J by 2 bases, with 13 bases between them. This CDR3 contains 14 residues. The CDR3 nucleotides are TGTGCCAGCAGCCCCGACTACGGAACCTACGAGCAGTACTTC. This encodes CASSPDYGTYEQYF.

This clonotype was counted a few times. The rearrangement uses TRBV29-1 and TRBJ2-1; 7 bases match TRBD2. In germline, CDR1 is SQVTM, CDR2 ANQGSEA. CDR3 length: 14 amino acids. V gave up 3 bases and J gave up 0 bases; unmatched junction bases: 2. The CDR3 sequence: CSVDGGSSYNEQFF. In DNA form, the CDR3 reads TGCAGCGTTGACGGCGGGAGCTCCTACAATGAGCAGTTCTTC.

This clonotype was seen only a few times. The chain carries TRBV10-3 and TRBJ1-4; D remains ambiguous. Germline CDR1 reads ENHRY; CDR2 reads SYGVKD. With 3 bases removed from V and 0 bases from J, the gap between germline ends came to 2 bases. This CDR3 spans 13 amino acids. As DNA, the CDR3 is TGTGCCATCAGTGATGCAACTAATGAAAAACTGTTTTTT. It encodes CAISDATNEKLFF.